Following are 23 T cell receptor beta chains from one sample sequenced in a study of blood T cell repertoires in COVID-19. Here immunoSEQ multiplex PCR was the method, and the copy in TCRdb shows in-frame clones only, minus some. The sample includes about 200,000 clones, approximately 84% of them seen just once. What was sequenced was peripheral blood. These TCRs come from a woman aged 50 to 60 with active or convalescent COVID-19.

The chain joins TRBV12-5 to TRBJ2-3, with a weak D call TRBD1 (5 bases). Trimming shortened V by 6 bases and J by 7 bases, and 14 bases separated the two germline ends. The CDR3 is 13 residues long. CDR1 and CDR2 from the germline V gene are LGHNT and FRNRAP. CDR3 in amino acids: CASGPGPINTQYF. CDR3 DNA: TGTGCTAGTGGCCCAGGGCCCATTAATACGCAGTATTTT.

J is TRBJ1-2 and V is TRBV28; 11 bases align to TRBD1. The germline gives CDR1 MDHEN, CDR2 SYDVKM. This CDR3 contains 16 residues. V was clipped by 6 bases and J by 0 bases; unmatched bases: 6. In DNA form, the CDR3 reads TGTGCCAGCAGCCCGGACAGGGGGCCGACTAACTATGGCTACACCTTC. This sequence encodes CASSPDRGPTNYGYTF.

J is TRBJ1-2 and V is TRBV9, with D maybe TRBD1 (6 bases). CDR1 and CDR2 from the germline V gene are SGDLS and YYNGEE. CDR3 length: 14 residues. V was cut by 0 bases and J by 6 bases, with 12 bases left in between. CDR3 DNA sequence: TGTGCCAGCAGCGTAGCTTCTAAGGGGGATGGCTACACCTTC. Protein sequence: CASSVASKGDGYTF.

The chain uses TRBV6-5 and TRBJ1-4, with D unclear. Trimming removed 0 bases at V and 4 bases at J, with 12 bases between. Germline CDR1 is MNHEY and CDR2 is SVGAGI. CDR3 length equals 16 residues. CDR3: CASSYSRGIGNEKLFF. DNA of the CDR3: TGTGCCAGCAGTTACTCACGAGGAATCGGTAATGAAAAACTGTTTTTT.

This chain connects TRBV19 to TRBJ2-3; D ambiguous. CDR3 length: 15 residues. Germline CDR1 reads LNHDA; CDR2 reads SQIVND (reference sequence). The V end lost 7 bases, the J end lost 5 bases, and 19 bases lay between the germline ends. CDR3 sequence (DNA): TGTGCCAGTACTGCGGTAGGTAAAGGTCAAGATACGCAGTATTTT. Translating gives CASTAVGKGQDTQYF.

The genes are TRBV2 and TRBJ2-5; D is unresolved. V was trimmed by 7 bases and J by 4 bases, leaving 10 bases between them. This CDR3 has 12 amino acids. The germline CDR1 and CDR2 sequences are SNHLY and FYNNEI. CDR3 nucleotide sequence: TGTGCCAGCAAAGGAGTTACAGAGACCCAGTACTTC. Translated: CASKGVTETQYF.

The chain uses TRBV28 and TRBJ2-3, with D perhaps matching TRBD2 (5 bases). Deletions cut 6 bases from V and 2 bases from J, with 12 bases between. Germline lookup yields CDR1 MDHEN and CDR2 SYDVKM. This CDR3 is built from 14 residues. CDR3 loop: CASRSRGYTDTQYF. CDR3 in DNA: TGTGCCAGCAGATCACGAGGGTACACAGATACGCAGTATTTT.

This chain joins TRBV18 and TRBJ2-5; weak D call: TRBD2 (5 bases). Germline CDR1 KGHSH, CDR2 LQKENI. The ends were cut back, 1 base at V and 1 base at J, with 7 bases in the middle. This CDR3 has 14 residues. The CDR3 loop is CASSPRSGQETQYF. Here the CDR3 DNA reads TGTGCCAGCTCACCACGAAGCGGCCAAGAGACCCAGTACTTC.

J is TRBJ1-5 and V is TRBV28, with D maybe TRBD1 (6 bases). Germline V gives CDR1 MDHEN, CDR2 SYDVKM. Trimming left V 7 bases short and J 6 bases short, with 16 bases between. The CDR3 has 14 amino acids. DNA of the CDR3: TGTGCCAGCACCCCGGGGGGGGCTAGTCAGCCCCAGCATTTT. Its translation is CASTPGGASQPQHF. The full variable domain, completed using reference TRBV28 and TRBJ1-5, is DVKVTQSSRYLVKRTGEKVFLECVQDMDHENMFWYRQDPGLGLRLIYFSYDVKMKEKGDIPEGYSVSREKKERFSLILESASTNQTSMYLCASTPGGASQPQHFGDGTRLSIL.

This chain connects TRBV20-1 to TRBJ2-7; tentative D call: TRBD2 (6 bases). The CDR3 length is 15 residues. The V end lost 3 bases, the J end lost 7 bases, and 22 bases lay between the germline ends. CDR1 is DFQATT, CDR2 SNEGSKA, per germline (reference sequence). CDR3 in amino acids: CSASVGRDPSREQYF. CDR3 nucleotide sequence: TGCAGTGCTAGTGTTGGGCGGGACCCATCAAGAGAGCAGTACTTC.

The V and J genes are TRBV24-1 and TRBJ1-2; D is unclear. V dropped 5 bases and J dropped 6 bases, with 15 bases sitting between them. Germline CDR1 reads KGHDR; CDR2 reads SFDVKD. The CDR3 runs 14 residues. This chain's CDR3 is CATSGAGTLDGYTF. In DNA form, the CDR3 reads TGTGCCACCAGTGGGGCAGGAACCCTTGATGGCTACACCTTC.

The chain uses TRBV6-5 and TRBJ1-2; 8 bases align to TRBD1. V shed 8 bases and J 7 bases; nucleotides not matched to a gene: 15. Germline CDR1 MNHEY, CDR2 SVGAGI. CDR3 length equals 15 residues. The DNA of the CDR3 is TGTGCCAGCTCTACTCCGAGGACAGGGCAACTTGGCTACACCTTC. Translated: CASSTPRTGQLGYTF.

The chain joins TRBV11-2 to TRBJ1-4; 7 nucleotides align to TRBD1. The CDR3 is made up of 15 amino acids. V lost 5 bases, J lost 1 base, and 4 bases stayed unmatched. Germline CDR1 is SGHAT and CDR2 is FQNNGV. CDR3 coding DNA: TGTGCCAGCAGCCGGGGACAGTTAACTAATGAAAAACTGTTTTTT. This encodes CASSRGQLTNEKLFF. Supplemented by reference TRBV11-2 and TRBJ1-4, the full variable domain reads EAGVAQSPRYKIIEKRQSVAFWCNPISGHATLYWYQQILGQGPKLLIQFQNNGVVDDSQLPKDRFSAERLKGVDSTLKIQPAKLEDSAVYLCASSRGQLTNEKLFFGSGTQLSVL.

The chain is built from TRBV18 and TRBJ1-1, with 7 bases lining up with TRBD1. V lost 3 bases to trimming and J lost 7 bases; unmatched junction nucleotides: 11. Germline V gene sequence: CDR1 KGHSH, CDR2 LQKENI. The CDR3 spans 15 residues. CDR3 DNA: TGTGCCAGCTCACCGAACAGGGGTGCAGAGGATGAAGCTTTCTTT. Translation: CASSPNRGAEDEAFF.

The chain employs TRBV29-1 and TRBJ1-2; D gene uncertain. Germline values: CDR1 SQVTM, CDR2 ANQGSEA. CDR3 length equals 11 residues. V lost 5 bases to trimming and J lost 7 bases, with 11 bases between them. The CDR3 loop reads CSVSPLSGYTF. CDR3 DNA sequence: TGCAGCGTTTCTCCGCTGAGTGGCTACACCTTC.

The V gene is TRBV6-5, the J gene TRBJ1-3; D not certain. CDR3 size: 15 residues. Germline V lookup: CDR1 MNHEY, CDR2 SVGAGI. V lost 0 bases, J lost 0 bases, and 6 bases lay in between. The CDR3 protein is CASSYSTSSGNTIYF. CDR3 in DNA: TGTGCCAGCAGTTACTCAACGAGCTCTGGAAACACCATATATTTT.

This clone showed up just once. This chain joins TRBV5-1 and TRBJ2-3; 10 bases match TRBD2. The CDR3 is 15 residues long. Germline CDR1 and CDR2: SGHRS and YFSETQ. V was pared by 4 bases and J by 4 bases, with 6 bases of the junction left unmatched. CDR3 loop: CASSPLAGVADTQYF. Here the CDR3 DNA reads TGCGCCAGCAGCCCGCTAGCGGGAGTAGCAGATACGCAGTATTTT.

The chain links TRBV6-1 to TRBJ1-4; no firm D call. This CDR3 is 13 amino acids long. Trimming removed 4 bases at V and 14 bases at J, with 17 bases between. Looked up from germline, CDR1 is MNHNS and CDR2 is SASEGT. This CDR3 is CASSADIGFSLFF. The CDR3 nucleotides read TGTGCCAGCAGTGCCGACATCGGCTTCTCTCTGTTTTTT.

The chain joins TRBV27 to TRBJ1-5, with TRBD1 matching 7 bases. Germline V gene data show CDR1 as MNHEY and CDR2 as SMNVEV (reference sequence). V lost 7 bases and J lost 3; bases outside the gene matches: 12. The CDR3 covers 16 residues. The CDR3 nucleotides are TGTGCCAGCAAGCGCAACAGGGGTCTGGACAATCAGCCCCAGCATTTT. Amino acids: CASKRNRGLDNQPQHF.

V and J are TRBV27 and TRBJ2-1, with 7 nucleotides matching TRBD2. Trimming removed 4 bases from V and 4 bases from J; junction bases left unmatched: 1. Germline V CDR1 and CDR2: MNHEY, SMNVEV (reference sequence). The CDR3 loop spans 13 amino acids. The CDR3 DNA reads as TGTGCCAGCAGTTCAGCGGGATACAATGAGCAGTTCTTC. This codes for CASSSAGYNEQFF.

The rearrangement joins TRBV24-1 to TRBJ2-1; TRBD2 aligns across 8 bases. The CDR3 is 13 residues long. V trimming: 4 bases; J trimming: 7 bases; junction bases outside the gene matches: 2. Germline V lookup: CDR1 KGHDR, CDR2 SFDVKD. The CDR3 is CATSDRGGNEQFF. The CDR3 region has the DNA TGTGCCACCAGTGACCGGGGGGGGAATGAGCAGTTCTTC.

V gene TRBV27 combines with J gene TRBJ1-5; 9 bases are shared with TRBD1. This CDR3 is 17 amino acids long. Germline-derived CDR1 and CDR2 are MNHEY and SMNVEV (reference sequence). Trimming at V came to 5 bases and at J to 5 bases, leaving 13 bases not matched to a gene. The CDR3 DNA reads TGTGCCAGCAGTCTGACTACCGGGACAGGGAATTATCAGCCCCAGCATTTT. Its protein product is CASSLTTGTGNYQPQHF.

This chain uses TRBV11-3 with TRBJ2-2; weak D call: TRBD1 (6 bases). Trimming removed 10 bases at V and 5 bases at J, with 11 bases between. The CDR3 runs 12 residues. Germline CDR1 reads SGHNT; CDR2 reads YENEEA. The CDR3 nucleotides read TGTGCCACAACAGGGCCGACCGGGGAGCTGTTTTTT. Its translation: CATTGPTGELFF.